The rows below give T cell receptor beta chains drawn from one sample of a study of blood T cell repertoires in COVID-19. Measured with immunoSEQ multiplex PCR; TCRdb has only the in-frame clones, and not every one. The data show roughly 56,000 clones, about nine tenths seen once. The sample was peripheral blood. The receptors were sampled from a man aged 50 to 59 with active COVID-19. CDR3s leave out the opening cysteine and the closing phenylalanine or tryptophan. The order of the fields is clone size, J gene, V gene, CDR3 protein. Not every row has a clone size; where given, it reads once, few, many or a size class.

NA TRBJ2-2 TRBV9 ASSVAGVPTGELF
once TRBJ1-1 TRBV30 AWSVTRNTEAF
NA TRBJ1-5 TRBV13 ASSYPRGQNNQPQH
few TRBJ2-7 TRBV6-1 ASSEALTPQSYEQY
once TRBJ2-7 TRBV28 ASSFNSYEQY
NA TRBJ2-3 TRBV20-1 SASKREGPRSTDTQY
NA TRBJ2-3 TRBV18 ASSPSQGRGDTQY
NA TRBJ2-2 TRBV7-9 ASSPSGVSLTGELF
NA TRBJ1-6 TRBV30 AWGPGNLVSPLH
NA TRBJ2-5 TRBV11-2 ASSSRDRVGETQY
NA TRBJ2-3 TRBV5-4 ASSIGRGTGRGDTQY
NA TRBJ2-7 TRBV7-2 ASSLLGEGEQY
few TRBJ2-3 TRBV28 ASSLLLRGTDTQY
once TRBJ2-7 TRBV7-2 ASSLGTSGGGYEQY
NA TRBJ2-2 TRBV5-5 ASSTLPNGGTGELF
NA TRBJ2-1 TRBV4-2 ASSQTAGLASYNEQF
NA TRBJ2-2 TRBV27 ASSLYPGDSGGGSTGELF
NA TRBJ2-5 TRBV30 AWSVAGTRGETQY
once TRBJ2-7 TRBV4-3 ASSPTGGGAYEQY
NA TRBJ1-3 TRBV30 AWSVTGNSGNTIY
once TRBJ1-1 TRBV5-1 ASSTSTTGMNTEAF
once TRBJ1-2 TRBV27 ASSLVRTGGRESGYT
few TRBJ1-5 TRBV6-1 ASSELGQANQPQH
NA TRBJ1-2 TRBV19 ASSILNRDIGHYGYT
NA TRBJ1-6 TRBV28 ASTSTTGTAHSPLH
NA TRBJ2-7 TRBV5-1 ASSGGTGGEQY
once TRBJ2-2 TRBV7-9 ASRTAGRVTGELF
few TRBJ2-2 TRBV5-4 ASSTGTLGELF
NA TRBJ2-5 TRBV4-1 ASSQATGEETQY
NA TRBJ1-1 TRBV12-3/TRBV12-4 ASSLTQGSEAF
NA TRBJ1-1 TRBV30 AWRGPGGTASKAF
once TRBJ2-1 TRBV7-8 ASSPPRGALHNEQF
NA TRBJ2-4 TRBV2 ASLGAWEDLKNIQY
NA TRBJ1-4 TRBV28 ASRDQRTREKLF
once TRBJ1-2 TRBV7-8 ASSADRPYGYT
NA TRBJ1-1 TRBV19 ASSASRVMNTEAF
NA TRBJ2-4 TRBV3-1/TRBV3-2 ASSHSGGSKNIQY
NA TRBJ1-1 TRBV15 ATSRGLTGSRTEAF
few TRBJ2-7 TRBV9 ASSVDDTLSYEQY
NA TRBJ1-1 TRBV12-3/TRBV12-4 ASSLLRDTEAF
NA TRBJ2-2 TRBV6-1 ASSVRGMLGTGELF
NA TRBJ2-7 TRBV5-4 ASSSTYEQY
NA TRBJ1-5 TRBV7-9 ASSLSNRGRVIQPQH
NA TRBJ2-3 TRBV7-2 ASSSHRGGSTDTQY
NA TRBJ2-7 TRBV4-2 ASSQEKRAGTRSYEQY
NA TRBJ2-2 TRBV4-1 ASSQETNTGELF
NA TRBJ2-3 TRBV4-1 ASSQRFGLSTDTQY
NA TRBJ2-1 TRBV13 ASSETSGRYNEQF
NA TRBJ2-7 TRBV7-2 ASSLAVGPRYEQY
NA TRBJ1-3 TRBV13 ASSFRGFGNTIY
NA TRBJ2-7 TRBV3-1/TRBV3-2 ASRQGLAGPYEQY
NA TRBJ2-1 TRBV7-2 ASSLARGWNEQF
NA TRBJ2-4 TRBV10-2 ASSDRARTGSIQY